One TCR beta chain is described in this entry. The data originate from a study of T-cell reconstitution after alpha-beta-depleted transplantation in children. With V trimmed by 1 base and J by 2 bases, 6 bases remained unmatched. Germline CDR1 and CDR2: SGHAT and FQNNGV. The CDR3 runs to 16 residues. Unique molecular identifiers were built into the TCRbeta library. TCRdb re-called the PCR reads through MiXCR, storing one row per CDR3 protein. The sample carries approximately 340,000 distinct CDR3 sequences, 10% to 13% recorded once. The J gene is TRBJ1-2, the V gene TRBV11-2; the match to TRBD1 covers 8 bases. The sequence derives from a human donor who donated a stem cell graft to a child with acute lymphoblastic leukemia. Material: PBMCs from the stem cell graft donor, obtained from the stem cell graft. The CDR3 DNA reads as TGTGCCAGCAGCTTAGGAAGCGACAGGGGAAACTATGGCTACACCTTC. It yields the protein CASSLGSDRGNYGYTF.